This TCR beta chain emerged from a study of T-cell memory formation after mild COVID-19. Study as a whole: The two donors had largely donor-specific TCR clusters. Study outcomes and limitations: The authors did not confirm SARS-CoV-2 specificity of second-wave clones peaking day 37. Mostly located in CM and EM were contracting CD4+ clones, with contracting CD8+ clones located in EMRA.

5'RACE, which relied on constant-segment primers, yielded TCR alpha and TCR beta cDNA libraries carrying sample barcodes and UMIs. TCRdb re-called the 5' RACE reads through MiXCR, storing one row per CDR3 protein. The data hold 550,000 to 700,000 distinct CDR3 sequences, with about a sixth observed a single time. A word on this clonotype: Its specificity is not known.

The sequence came from an adult woman who had mild COVID-19 (a few samples of this study predate the infection). Cell type and time point are not known. Sequences were obtained from PBMCs or a T cell subset sorted from them (not recorded which).

The CDR3 nucleotides read TGTGCCAGCAGCCTAGAATGGGCGGGGGAAGTTACAGATACGCAGTATTTT. Its protein is CASSLEWAGEVTDTQYF. The chain uses TRBV7-2 and TRBJ2-3, with 7 bases identical to TRBD2. Trimming cost V 5 bases and J 3 bases; bases outside gene matches: 14. The germline V gene has CDR1 SGHTA and CDR2 FQGNSA. The CDR3 loop spans 17 amino acids.